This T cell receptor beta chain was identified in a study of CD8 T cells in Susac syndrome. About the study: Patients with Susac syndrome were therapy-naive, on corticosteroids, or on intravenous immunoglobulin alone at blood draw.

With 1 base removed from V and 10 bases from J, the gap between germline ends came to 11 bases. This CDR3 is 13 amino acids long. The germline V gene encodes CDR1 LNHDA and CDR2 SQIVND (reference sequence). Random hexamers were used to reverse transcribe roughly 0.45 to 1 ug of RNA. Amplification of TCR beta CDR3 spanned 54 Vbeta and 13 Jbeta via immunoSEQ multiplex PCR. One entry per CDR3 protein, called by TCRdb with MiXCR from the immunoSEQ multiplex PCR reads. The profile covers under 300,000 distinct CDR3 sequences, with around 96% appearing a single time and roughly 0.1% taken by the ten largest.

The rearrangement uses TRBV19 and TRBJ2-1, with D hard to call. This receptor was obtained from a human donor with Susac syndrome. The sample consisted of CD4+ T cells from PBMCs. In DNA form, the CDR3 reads TGTGCCAGTAGTATAGCTCGAGGATACGAGCAGTTCTTC. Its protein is CASSIARGYEQFF. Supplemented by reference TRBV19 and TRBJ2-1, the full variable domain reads DGGITQSPKYLFRKEGQNVTLSCEQNLNHDAMYWYRQDPGQGLRLIYYSQIVNDFQKGDIAEGYSVSREKKESFPLTVTSAQKNPTAFYLCASSIARGYEQFFGPGTRLTVL.